Listed here are 19 T cell receptor beta chains from one sample, sequenced in a study of T cell repertoires in cytomegalovirus infection. TCRdb passed the reads through MiXCR, listing each CDR3 protein once. This sample has 250,000 or so distinct CDR3 sequences, with 17% found just once. The sample consisted of CD8+ T cells from PBMCs. The receptors come from a human donor in good health (CMV status not recorded). Some clones in this sample may be carry-over from other donors' samples.

The chain links TRBV28 to TRBJ2-7; tentative D call: TRBD2 (5 bases). V lost 4 bases to trimming and J lost 1 base, with 11 bases between them. Per germline, CDR1 MDHEN and CDR2 SYDVKM. The CDR3 has 14 residues. CDR3 DNA: TGTGCCAGCAGTTCCTACGGGGAGTCCTACGAGCAGTACTTC. Amino acid sequence: CASSSYGESYEQYF.

This clonotype was observed a handful of times. CDR3: CASSPGQLTDTQYF. CDR3 DNA: TGTGCCAGTTCGCCGGGACAGCTCACAGATACGCAGTATTTT. The genes are TRBV2 and TRBJ2-3; 7 bases are shared with TRBD1. CDR3 size: 14 residues. V was clipped by 9 bases and J by 2 bases; unmatched bases: 8. Looked up from germline, CDR1 is SNHLY and CDR2 is FYNNEI.

There are many counts of this clonotype. V gene TRBV6-2 or TRBV6-3 combines with J gene TRBJ1-1; tentatively, D is TRBD1 (5 bases). V was cut by 5 bases and J by 8 bases, with 18 bases left in between. CDR1 is MNHEY and CDR2 is SVGEGT in the germline V gene. This CDR3 is built from 14 residues. CDR3 sequence reads: CASSPLRDREEAFF. The CDR3 DNA follows: TGTGCCAGCAGTCCTCTCCGGGACCGCGAGGAAGCTTTCTTT.

The chain links TRBV7-6 to TRBJ2-5, with unresolved D. The CDR3 spans 15 residues. Trimming cost V 5 bases and J 5 bases, with 18 bases left between them. CDR1 SGHVS and CDR2 FNYEAQ come from the germline V gene. CDR3: CASSPERGFGETQYF. Written as DNA, the CDR3 is TGTGCCAGCAGCCCAGAGCGTGGGTTTGGGGAGACCCAGTACTTC.

The sample holds a few counts of this clonotype. The chain is built from TRBV6-6 and TRBJ1-2; a weak D match, TRBD1 (6 bases). The germline V gene has CDR1 MNHNY and CDR2 SVGAGI (reference sequence). The CDR3 is made up of 14 amino acids. Trimming shortened V by 2 bases and J by 3 bases, and 10 bases separated the two germline ends. DNA for the CDR3: TGTGCCAGCAGTTACGGGCCAGGGGACTATGGCTACACCTTC. Translating gives CASSYGPGDYGYTF.

This clonotype was seen a handful of times. CDR3 amino acids: CASGSGTSVYNEQFF. The CDR3 region has the DNA TGTGCTAGTGGGTCCGGGACTAGCGTCTACAATGAGCAGTTCTTC. The chain links TRBV12-5 to TRBJ2-1; 10 nucleotides match TRBD2. V lost 6 bases and J lost 3; bases outside the gene matches: 5. Germline CDR1 reads LGHNT; CDR2 reads FRNRAP. There are 15 residues in the CDR3.

This clonotype was observed a few times. V is TRBV5-4 and J is TRBJ1-1; D gene unclear. CDR1 is SGHNT, CDR2 YYREEE, per germline (reference sequence). V was pared by 5 bases and J by 1 base, with 21 bases between. The CDR3 sequence is 17 residues long. CDR3 region: CASSINGIGNPNTEAFF. The CDR3 bases are TGTGCCAGCAGTATAAACGGAATAGGGAACCCGAACACTGAAGCTTTCTTT.

The J gene is TRBJ1-6, the V gene TRBV7-6; no clear D gene. V lost 2 bases, J lost 3 bases, and 14 bases lay in between. Germline V gene sequence: CDR1 SGHVS, CDR2 FNYEAQ. The CDR3 length is 17 residues. The CDR3 sequence: CASSLIGGNNYNSPLHF. In DNA form, the CDR3 reads TGTGCCAGCAGCTTAATCGGCGGAAATAACTATAATTCACCCCTCCACTTT. Full variable domain (remainder filled in from reference TRBV7-6 and TRBJ1-6): GAGVSQSPRYKVTKRGQDVALRCDPISGHVSLYWYRQALGQGPEFLTYFNYEAQQDKSGLPNDRFSAERPEGSISTLTIQRTEQRDSAMYRCASSLIGGNNYNSPLHFGNGTRLTVT.

The table lists this clonotype with a few counts. The J gene is TRBJ1-4, the V gene TRBV12-3 or TRBV12-4; weak D call: TRBD1 (5 bases). The CDR3 covers 14 residues. The V end lost 4 bases, the J end lost 8 bases, and 14 bases lay between the germline ends. The chain's CDR3 is CASSSPGPNEKLFF. In DNA form, the CDR3 reads TGTGCCAGCAGTTCCCCGGGACCGAACGAAAAACTGTTTTTT.

The V and J genes are TRBV2 and TRBJ2-2, with TRBD2 identical over 9 bases. Germline-derived CDR1 and CDR2 are SNHLY and FYNNEI. J lost 1 base, V lost 9 bases, and 15 bases had no gene match. The CDR3 totals 18 residues. The CDR3 DNA reads TGTGCCAGTACACCGTCTGGGCTAGCGGGGATGAACACCGGGGAGCTGTTTTTT. Translating it yields CASTPSGLAGMNTGELFF.

This sequence joins TRBV20-1 and TRBJ1-1; no definite D call. Germline-derived CDR1 and CDR2 are DFQATT and SNEGSKA (reference sequence). V shed 2 bases and J shed 0 bases, with 16 bases lying between them. This CDR3 has 16 amino acids. The CDR3, as DNA: TGCAGTGCTAGATCACCGGAGTCTGAAATGAACACTGAAGCTTTCTTT. This codes for CSARSPESEMNTEAFF.

This clonotype was picked up many times. For the CDR3, the DNA is TGTGCCAGCAGTTACTACCCCGGCGGGACGCAGAACACCGGGGAGCTGTTTTTT. This encodes CASSYYPGGTQNTGELFF. The chain carries TRBV6-5 and TRBJ2-2; the D gene is possibly TRBD2 (6 bases). V lost 1 base to trimming and J lost 1 base, with 16 bases between them. CDR1 and CDR2 from the germline V gene are MNHEY and SVGAGI. This CDR3 contains 18 residues.

This chain joins TRBV28 and TRBJ2-6, with 8 nucleotides matching TRBD1. After removal of 5 bases from V and 2 bases from J, the junction contained 5 bases not matched to a gene. CDR3 size: 16 residues. Germline loops: CDR1 MDHEN, CDR2 SYDVKM. In nucleotides, the CDR3 is TGTGCCAGCAGTATGGACAGGGTCGCTGGGGCCAACGTCCTGACTTTC. This translates into CASSMDRVAGANVLTF.

The chain links TRBV2 to TRBJ2-3; D ambiguous. Germline V gene sequence: CDR1 SNHLY, CDR2 FYNNEI. The V gene lost 7 bases and the J gene lost 7 bases, with 15 bases spanning the gap. The CDR3 length is 13 residues. The chain's CDR3 is CASIVRNLNTQYF. The CDR3 DNA sequence: TGTGCCAGCATCGTCCGAAATTTGAATACGCAGTATTTT.

This clonotype was detected ten times or more. The V and J genes are TRBV7-2 and TRBJ2-3; 7 bases fit TRBD2. The CDR3 totals 16 residues. The V gene's germline CDR1 is SGHTA and CDR2 FQGNSA. V gave up 3 bases and J gave up 2 bases; unmatched junction bases: 8. The CDR3 nucleotides are TGTGCCAGCAGCTTTACGCTAGCGGCTATCACAGATACGCAGTATTTT. This translates into CASSFTLAAITDTQYF.

This clonotype was observed a few times. The chain recombines TRBV29-1 with TRBJ1-1; D remains unclear. The ends were cut back, 5 bases at V and 0 bases at J, with 7 bases in the middle. Germline V gives CDR1 SQVTM, CDR2 ANQGSEA. CDR3 length equals 12 residues. CDR3 sequence reads: CSVLALNTEAFF. The CDR3, as DNA: TGCAGCGTTCTGGCTTTGAACACTGAAGCTTTCTTT.

The sample holds many counts of this clonotype. The CDR3 coding sequence is TGTGCCAGCAGCGTCGTCCCCGGACAGACCTACGAGCAGTACTTC. This gives the protein CASSVVPGQTYEQYF. V is TRBV7-2 and J is TRBJ2-7; the D gene is possibly TRBD1 (6 bases). Looked up from germline, CDR1 is SGHTA and CDR2 is FQGNSA. V lost 5 bases, J lost 2 bases, and 16 bases lay in between. The CDR3 consists of 15 residues.

This clonotype was detected a few times. The rearrangement links TRBV5-6 to TRBJ2-1, with 9 positions matching TRBD1. This CDR3 spans 14 amino acids. V lost 3 bases to trimming and J lost 8 bases; unmatched junction nucleotides: 6. The germline gives CDR1 SGHDT, CDR2 YYEEEE. This chain's CDR3 is CASSSGTGYHEQFF. The CDR3 DNA is TGTGCCAGCAGCTCCGGGACAGGGTACCATGAGCAGTTCTTC.

Ten or more counts support this clonotype. This chain connects TRBV6-2 or TRBV6-3 to TRBJ1-2; 8 nucleotides match TRBD1. The germline gives CDR1 MNHEY, CDR2 SVGEGT. The length of the CDR3 is 14 residues. The junction had 10 bases not matched to a gene; V was cut back by 6 bases and J by 7 bases. CDR3 sequence reads: CASSSGTGTFGYTF. The DNA of the CDR3 is TGTGCCAGCAGCTCCGGGACAGGCACCTTTGGCTACACCTTC.